These 30 T cell receptor beta chains were all obtained from the same sample, sequenced in a study of blood T cell repertoires in COVID-19 (TCRdb year 2020). Libraries were built with the immunoSEQ multiplex PCR assay. Held by TCRdb, this immuneACCESS table contains in-frame sequences only and omits some clones. Under half of the omission traces to an unresolved V gene where checked; the cause of the rest is unknown. For this sample the table gives 110,000 or so clones, of which around 80% were detected only once. The ten largest make up about 2.3% of the sample. The sample consisted of peripheral blood. The receptors stem from a man between 45 and 60 years old with acute or convalescent COVID-19.

This chain links TRBV7-9 with TRBJ2-1, with 8 bases aligning to TRBD2. V shed 5 bases, J shed 6 bases, and the junction held 9 bases outside the gene matches. CDR1 is SEHNR and CDR2 is FQNEAQ in the germline V gene (reference sequence). The CDR3 contains 15 residues. CDR3 DNA: TGTGCCAGCAGCCAAAGGGGAAGCGGGAGCAATGAGCAGTTCTTC. This encodes CASSQRGSGSNEQFF.

The CDR3: CASSPDAGYGYTF. The DNA for the CDR3 is TGTGCCAGCTCACCGGACGCGGGCTATGGCTACACCTTC. The rearrangement joins TRBV18 to TRBJ1-2, with D unresolved. The CDR3 extends over 13 amino acids. Germline loops: CDR1 KGHSH, CDR2 LQKENI. V lost 3 bases to trimming and J lost 4 bases, with 9 bases between them.

V gene TRBV6-5 combines with J gene TRBJ1-1; a weak D match, TRBD1 (5 bases). V lost 4 bases and J lost 10, with 13 bases in between. The CDR3 covers 12 residues. Germline V gene sequence: CDR1 MNHEY, CDR2 SVGAGI. For the CDR3, the DNA is TGTGCCAGCAGTTCTGGGGGAGGGAGAGCTTTCTTT. Its protein is CASSSGGGRAFF.

The chain carries TRBV27 and TRBJ1-6; unclear D gene. The CDR3 extends over 16 amino acids. Germline CDR1 and CDR2: MNHEY and SMNVEV (reference sequence). Trimming stripped 0 bases from V and 4 bases from J, with 10 bases between. CDR3 coding DNA: TGTGCCAGCAGTTTATCGGGAGGGTCGTATAATTCACCCCTCCACTTT. This gives the protein CASSLSGGSYNSPLHF.

The CDR3 protein is CASSDGQGETQYF. The CDR3 DNA follows: TGTGCCAGCAGCGACGGACAGGGGGAGACCCAGTACTTC. The chain carries TRBV9 and TRBJ2-5, with 9 bases fitting TRBD1. The CDR3 sequence is 13 residues long. Per the germline V gene, CDR1 is SGDLS and CDR2 is YYNGEE. V dropped 3 bases and J dropped 5; count of bases not matched to a gene: 2.

The V call is TRBV7-3, the J call TRBJ2-3; 8 bases are shared with TRBD1. This CDR3 is built from 14 residues. The trim removed 6 bases at V and 4 bases at J, leaving 6 bases unmatched. The V gene's germline CDR1 is SGHTA and CDR2 FQGTGA. The CDR3 region is CASRLAGGADTQYF. As DNA, the CDR3 is TGTGCCAGCAGATTGGCAGGGGGCGCAGATACGCAGTATTTT.

DNA of the CDR3: TGTGCCAGTAGTATTATCGAGCACTATGGCTACACCTTC. Protein: CASSIIEHYGYTF. The chain couples TRBV19 to TRBJ1-2; D not certain. CDR3 length equals 13 residues. Per the germline V gene, CDR1 is LNHDA and CDR2 is SQIVND (reference sequence). The germline V and J ends were trimmed by 3 bases and 3 bases, with 8 bases remaining between them.

This chain joins TRBV3-1 (or the pseudogene TRBV3-2) and TRBJ2-1; weak D call: TRBD1 (6 bases). The V end was cut by 0 bases, the J end by 2 bases, with 11 bases between. Germline V gene lookup returns CDR1 LGHDT and CDR2 YNNKEL (reference sequence). This CDR3 has 16 residues. CDR3 nucleotide sequence: TGTGCCAGCAGCCAAGATCAGGGGCTAACCTACAATGAGCAGTTCTTC. Its translation is CASSQDQGLTYNEQFF.

V is TRBV23-1 and J is TRBJ1-5; D is unclear. TRBV23-1 carries the ORF label, with uncertain function. The V end was cut by 4 bases, the J end by 2 bases, with 15 bases between. This CDR3 region has 16 residues. CDR3 region: CASSLAFLRGNQPQHF. The CDR3 DNA reads as TGCGCCAGCAGTCTCGCGTTTCTACGTGGCAATCAGCCCCAGCATTTT.

The V and J genes are TRBV4-1 and TRBJ2-1, with D tentatively TRBD1 (6 bases). Trimming pared 4 bases from V and 5 bases from J, leaving 9 bases between. Germline values: CDR1 MGHRA, CDR2 YSYEKL. CDR3 size: 13 residues. The CDR3 here is CASSLWTDNEQFF. CDR3 nucleotides: TGCGCCAGCAGCCTCTGGACAGACAATGAGCAGTTCTTC.

The chain carries TRBV5-4 and TRBJ2-5; 12 nucleotides align to TRBD2. Per the germline V gene, CDR1 is SGHNT and CDR2 is YYREEE (reference sequence). The CDR3 runs 14 residues. Germline trimming cut 2 bases from V and 5 bases from J; bases unmatched to any gene: 1. The CDR3 DNA reads TGTGCCAGCAGCTTAACTAGCGGGGGGGAGACCCAGTACTTC. Its translation is CASSLTSGGETQYF.

This sequence joins TRBV7-3 and TRBJ2-3; D call uncertain. V was cut by 5 bases and J by 4 bases, with 10 bases left in between. The CDR3 totals 13 residues. CDR1 is SGHTA, CDR2 FQGTGA, per germline. The CDR3 loop is CASSPSRADTQYF. The CDR3 DNA follows: TGTGCCAGCAGCCCAAGCCGGGCAGATACGCAGTATTTT.

The chain is built from TRBV5-1 and TRBJ2-3; 7 bases are shared with TRBD1. With 3 bases clipped from V and 2 bases from J, the junction kept 9 bases outside the gene matches. Germline V lookup: CDR1 SGHRS, CDR2 YFSETQ. CDR3 length equals 16 residues. Written as DNA, the CDR3 is TGCGCCAGCAGCTCGTGGGGACAGACAAACACAGATACGCAGTATTTT. Translation: CASSSWGQTNTDTQYF. Full variable domain (outside the CDR3, taken from reference TRBV5-1 and TRBJ2-3): KAGVTQTPRYLIKTRGQQVTLSCSPISGHRSVSWYQQTPGQGLQFLFEYFSETQRNKGNFPGRFSGRQFSNSRSEMNVSTLELGDSALYLCASSSWGQTNTDTQYFGPGTRLTVL.

In this sample, this clone turned up once. The V and J genes are TRBV7-9 and TRBJ1-2, with 10 bases aligning to TRBD1. The germline gives CDR1 SEHNR, CDR2 FQNEAQ (reference sequence). The length of the CDR3 is 18 residues. Germline trimming cut 1 base from V and 1 base from J; bases unmatched to any gene: 9. CDR3 sequence reads: CASSLGPRDRGHNYGYTF. In DNA, the CDR3 is TGTGCCAGCAGCTTAGGGCCCCGGGACAGGGGTCATAACTATGGCTACACCTTC.

The V call is TRBV5-1, the J call TRBJ2-7, with 7 bases lining up with TRBD1. Germline V gene sequence: CDR1 SGHRS, CDR2 YFSETQ. With V trimmed by 0 bases and J by 3 bases, 9 bases remained unmatched. The CDR3 covers 16 residues. Written as DNA, the CDR3 is TGCGCCAGCAGCTTGGAGGCAGGGGGTTCGTTCTACGAGCAGTACTTC. Translated: CASSLEAGGSFYEQYF.

The rearrangement joins TRBV6-9 to TRBJ2-5; 11 positions agree with TRBD2. CDR3 length: 15 residues. CDR1 MNHGY and CDR2 SVAAGI come from the germline V gene. V lost 8 bases and J lost 5; bases outside the gene matches: 10. Written as DNA, the CDR3 is TGTGCCAGCGGCCGGGCTAGCGGGGGGAAGGAGACCCAGTACTTC. This encodes CASGRASGGKETQYF.

V and J are TRBV30 and TRBJ1-6, with D possibly being TRBD1 (5 bases). Germline loops: CDR1 GTSNPN, CDR2 SVGIG (reference sequence). The CDR3 loop spans 13 amino acids. Trimming shortened V by 2 bases and J by 7 bases, and 9 bases separated the two germline ends. The CDR3 reads CAWSRGRNSPLHF. The CDR3 nucleotides are TGTGCCTGGAGTAGGGGAAGAAATTCACCCCTCCACTTT. The whole variable domain, remainder taken from reference TRBV30 and TRBJ1-6, is SQTIHQWPATLVQPVGSPLSLECTVEGTSNPNLYWYRQAAGRGLQLLFYSVGIGQISSEVPQNLSASRPQDRQFILSSKKLLLSDSGFYLCAWSRGRNSPLHFGNGTRLTVT.

The V call is TRBV5-6, the J call TRBJ1-2; D uncertain. Trimming took 1 base from V and 0 from J, leaving 7 bases between them. CDR3 length: 14 amino acids. The germline gives CDR1 SGHDT, CDR2 YYEEEE. The CDR3 is CASSLRSPNYGYTF. DNA of the CDR3: TGTGCCAGCAGCTTGCGGTCCCCTAACTATGGCTACACCTTC.

The rearrangement links TRBV3-1 (or the pseudogene TRBV3-2) to TRBJ1-3; 11 nucleotides agree with TRBD1. After removal of 2 bases from V and 4 bases from J, the junction contained 7 bases not matched to a gene. The CDR3 extends over 17 amino acids. The V gene's germline CDR1 is LGHDT and CDR2 YNNKEL (reference sequence). Here the CDR3 reads CASSQTGTGGTGNTIYF. The CDR3 bases are TGTGCCAGCAGCCAAACCGGGACAGGGGGGACGGGAAACACCATATATTTT.

This chain links TRBV18 with TRBJ1-5; D is unresolved. CDR1 and CDR2 from the germline V gene are KGHSH and LQKENI. Between the trimmed V and J ends, which lost 5 bases and 2 bases, there was a span of 13 bases. The CDR3 spans 15 residues. The CDR3 sequence is CASSKAGSGNQPQHF. The CDR3 DNA is TGTGCCAGCTCAAAGGCGGGGTCTGGCAATCAGCCCCAGCATTTT.

The CDR3 sequence: CASSFSASSGANVLTF. CDR3 nucleotides: TGTGCCAGCAGTTTTAGCGCGAGCTCTGGGGCCAACGTCCTGACTTTC. The gene calls are TRBV6-4 and TRBJ2-6; tentatively, D is TRBD2 (5 bases). Looked up from germline, CDR1 is MRHNA and CDR2 is SNTAGT. V was trimmed by 5 bases and J by 0 bases, leaving 11 bases between them. This CDR3 has 16 amino acids.

The chain recombines TRBV19 with TRBJ2-1; the match to TRBD2 covers 12 bases. The CDR3 is 18 residues long. CDR1 LNHDA and CDR2 SQIVND come from the germline V gene (reference sequence). The junction had 14 bases not matched to a gene; V was cut back by 7 bases and J by 4 bases. The CDR3 sequence is CASNPGWGLAGPYNEQFF. The CDR3 nucleotides read TGTGCCAGTAACCCGGGGTGGGGACTAGCGGGCCCTTACAATGAGCAGTTCTTC.

The chain links TRBV18 to TRBJ1-1; D gene uncertain. Germline lookup yields CDR1 KGHSH and CDR2 LQKENI. The CDR3 spans 12 residues. V gave up 3 bases and J gave up 6 bases, with 8 bases separating them. CDR3 nucleotides: TGTGCCAGCTCACCGAACGGAGCTGAAGCTTTCTTT. Its protein product is CASSPNGAEAFF.

The chain links TRBV7-8 to TRBJ1-1; D may be TRBD1 (6 bases). Germline lookup yields CDR1 SGHVS and CDR2 FQNEAQ. CDR3 size: 14 residues. Deletions cut 5 bases from V and 3 bases from J, with 13 bases between. The chain's CDR3 is CASSKGGDDTEAFF. CDR3 DNA sequence: TGTGCCAGCAGCAAAGGGGGGGACGACACTGAAGCTTTCTTT.

The table lists this clone with many counts. V is TRBV3-1 (or the pseudogene TRBV3-2) and J is TRBJ2-7, with a tentative D call TRBD2 (5 bases). Per germline, CDR1 LGHDT and CDR2 YNNKEL (reference sequence). This CDR3 has 14 residues. V lost 1 base, J lost 1 base, and 8 bases lay in between. The CDR3 sequence: CASSQGGPSYEQYF. In DNA, the CDR3 is TGTGCCAGCAGCCAAGGAGGGCCTTCCTACGAGCAGTACTTC.

This clone was recorded once. This chain uses TRBV6-5 with TRBJ2-3; 7 positions match TRBD2. The junction had 3 bases not matched to a gene; V was cut back by 1 base and J by 2 bases. Germline lookup yields CDR1 MNHEY and CDR2 SVGAGI. The CDR3 covers 15 residues. The CDR3, as DNA: TGTGCCAGCAGTTACTTGGCGGGAGTCACAGATACGCAGTATTTT. Translated, it gives CASSYLAGVTDTQYF.

The rearrangement joins TRBV14 to TRBJ2-4, with a weak D call TRBD1 (5 bases). The CDR3 extends over 15 amino acids. V dropped 3 bases and J dropped 0 bases, with 9 bases sitting between them. Per germline, CDR1 SGHDN and CDR2 FVKESK. CDR3 sequence reads: CASSHRVGAKNIQYF. As DNA, the CDR3 is TGTGCCAGCAGCCACAGGGTCGGAGCCAAAAACATTCAGTACTTC.

The V gene is TRBV9, the J gene TRBJ2-1, with a weak D call TRBD1 (5 bases). The CDR3 has 13 amino acids. Germline V gene data show CDR1 as SGDLS and CDR2 as YYNGEE. V shed 3 bases and J shed 7 bases, with 11 bases lying between them. The DNA of the CDR3 is TGTGCCAGCAGCGGGACAAGTAGGAATGAGCAGTTCTTC. This codes for CASSGTSRNEQFF.

The V gene is TRBV14, the J gene TRBJ1-2, with D possibly being TRBD1 (6 bases). Germline V gene data show CDR1 as SGHDN and CDR2 as FVKESK. CDR3 size: 13 residues. V was pared by 10 bases and J by 1 base, with 13 bases between. The CDR3 DNA reads as TGTGCCACAAGCGGGACACTTAACTATGGCTACACCTTC. Translated, it gives CATSGTLNYGYTF.

This chain links TRBV4-1 with TRBJ1-4; possible D gene TRBD1, 6 bases. Per germline, CDR1 MGHRA and CDR2 YSYEKL. V lost 4 bases and J 7 bases, leaving 16 bases between the germline ends. This CDR3 has 15 amino acids. The CDR3 DNA follows: TGCGCCAGCAGCCTAAGCGGGGGGCTTAGTGAAAAACTGTTTTTT. Its translation is CASSLSGGLSEKLFF.